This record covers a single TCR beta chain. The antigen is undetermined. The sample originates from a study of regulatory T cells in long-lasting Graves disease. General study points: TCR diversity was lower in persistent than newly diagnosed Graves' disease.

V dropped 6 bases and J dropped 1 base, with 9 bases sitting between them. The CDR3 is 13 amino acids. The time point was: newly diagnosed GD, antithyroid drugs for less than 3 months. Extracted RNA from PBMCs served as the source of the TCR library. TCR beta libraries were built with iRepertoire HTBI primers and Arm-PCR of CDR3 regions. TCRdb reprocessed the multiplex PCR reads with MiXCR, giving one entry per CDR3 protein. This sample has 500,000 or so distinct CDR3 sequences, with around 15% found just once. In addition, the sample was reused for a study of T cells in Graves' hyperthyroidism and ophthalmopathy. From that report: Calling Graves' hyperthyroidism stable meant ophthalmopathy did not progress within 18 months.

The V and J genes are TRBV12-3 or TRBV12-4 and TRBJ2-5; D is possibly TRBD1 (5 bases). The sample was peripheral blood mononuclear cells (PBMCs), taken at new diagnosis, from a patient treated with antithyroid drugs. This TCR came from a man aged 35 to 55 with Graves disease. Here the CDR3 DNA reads TGTGCCAGCAGCCGTGGGGCCCAAGAGACCCAGTACTTC. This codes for CASSRGAQETQYF.